This TCR beta chain originates from a study of cytomegalovirus exposure and HLA in healthy donors. Study-wide points: Later analysis demonstrated an association between a missense DCLRE1C variant and TCR beta V- and J-gene trimming. Earlier results showed most TCR beta V segments being productive about 90% or about 30% of the time.

The donors were healthy bone marrow donors. Points on this clone: Its specificity is unknown.

Primers included in the PCR were 60 Vbeta and 13 Jbeta primers. Measured with immunoSEQ multiplex PCR; TCRdb has only the in-frame clones, and not every one. The repertoire consists of about 130,000 clones, with 76% occurring once and the leading ten covering less than 2%. Trimming removed 4 bases from V and 4 bases from J, with 14 bases in between. Per germline, CDR1 SGHDN and CDR2 FVKESK. The CDR3 spans 14 residues. The sequence came from a female donor in good health and CMV-seropositive. The sample consisted of PBMCs. This chain joins TRBV14 and TRBJ2-7; no clear D. The CDR3 region is CASSRAVGWYEQYF. The CDR3, as DNA: TGTGCCAGCAGCCGGGCTGTGGGCTGGTACGAGCAGTACTTC.